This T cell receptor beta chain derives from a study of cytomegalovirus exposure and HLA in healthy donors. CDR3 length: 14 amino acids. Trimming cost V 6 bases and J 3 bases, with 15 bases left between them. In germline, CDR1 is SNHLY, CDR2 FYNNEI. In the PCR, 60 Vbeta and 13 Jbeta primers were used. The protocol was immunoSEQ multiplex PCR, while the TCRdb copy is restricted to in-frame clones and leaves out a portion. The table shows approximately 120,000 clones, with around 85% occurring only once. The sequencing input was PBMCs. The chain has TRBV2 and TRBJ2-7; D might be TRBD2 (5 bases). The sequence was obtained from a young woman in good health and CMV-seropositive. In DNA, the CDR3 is TGTGCCAGCAGCGATTCGGACGGACTCTACGAGCAGTACTTC. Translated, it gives CASSDSDGLYEQYF.